Below, 23 T cell receptor beta chains from the same sample are listed, as sequenced in a study of T cell responses to AZD1222 COVID-19 vaccine. The repertoire was sequenced with immunoSEQ multiplex PCR; TCRdb's copy has only in-frame clones and lacks some. Among about 97,000 clones listed, more than 70% were seen once. Sequences were derived from peripheral blood, sampled 28 days after the second AZD1222 dose. These receptors all stem from an adult who received the AZD1222 COVID-19 vaccine.

The CDR3 bases are TGTGCCAGCAGCCTAGCCCAGTTTCCGGCTTTCTTT. Amino acids: CASSLAQFPAFF. The chain links TRBV5-6 to TRBJ1-1; D ambiguous. The V end was cut by 4 bases, the J end by 11 bases, with 15 bases between. Germline V CDR1 and CDR2: SGHDT, YYEEEE. The CDR3 has 12 amino acids.

The chain uses TRBV11-2 and TRBJ2-7, with unresolved D. Germline V gives CDR1 SGHAT, CDR2 FQNNGV. The germline V and J ends were trimmed by 0 bases and 6 bases, with 9 bases remaining between them. The length of the CDR3 is 13 residues. CDR3 region: CASSLDIRAEQYF. The CDR3 DNA sequence: TGTGCCAGCAGCTTAGATATCCGGGCCGAGCAGTACTTC.

The genes are TRBV3-1 (or the pseudogene TRBV3-2) and TRBJ1-2, with D perhaps TRBD1 (6 bases). CDR3 size: 14 residues. In germline, CDR1 is LGHDT, CDR2 YNNKEL (reference sequence). V was shortened by 4 bases and J by 5 bases, with 14 bases between the two germline ends. CDR3 coding DNA: TGTGCCAGCAGCCTTCGGGACATCAATTATGGCTACACCTTC. Translated, it gives CASSLRDINYGYTF.

J is TRBJ2-7 and V is TRBV12-3 or TRBV12-4, with D possibly TRBD1 on 6 matching bases. Between the trimmed V and J ends, which lost 5 bases and 1 base, there was a span of 9 bases. The CDR3 extends over 13 amino acids. The CDR3 coding sequence is TGTGCCAGCAGTGACGGGACATCCTACGAGCAGTACTTC. This translates into CASSDGTSYEQYF.

V is TRBV29-1 and J is TRBJ1-2; D might be TRBD1 (5 bases). Trimming removed 4 bases at V and 4 bases at J, with 10 bases between. Germline CDR1 SQVTM, CDR2 ANQGSEA. The CDR3 runs 12 residues. The CDR3 loop is CSVGDGPYGYTF. CDR3 nucleotides: TGCAGCGTTGGGGACGGCCCCTATGGCTACACCTTC.

The chain recombines TRBV9 with TRBJ2-2; 7 nucleotides line up with TRBD1. V gave up 3 bases and J gave up 5 bases; unmatched junction bases: 4. This CDR3 contains 14 residues. Germline CDR1 SGDLS, CDR2 YYNGEE. The CDR3 sequence is CASSGRQGTGELFF. DNA for the CDR3: TGTGCCAGCAGCGGTCGACAGGGTACCGGGGAGCTGTTTTTT.

The chain uses TRBV15 and TRBJ2-7; D possibly uses TRBD1 or TRBD2 (5 bases each). Germline V gives CDR1 LNHNV, CDR2 YYDKDF (reference sequence). There are 14 residues in the CDR3. Between the trimmed V and J ends, which lost 4 bases and 3 bases, there was a span of 13 bases. The CDR3 here is CATSKPGPFYEQYF. DNA of the CDR3: TGTGCCACCAGCAAGCCGGGACCTTTCTACGAGCAGTACTTC.

The CDR3 is CASSQEQASEAFF. CDR3 bases: TGCGCCAGCAGCCAAGAACAGGCCTCTGAAGCTTTCTTT. The gene calls are TRBV4-3 and TRBJ1-1, with a tentative D call TRBD1 (5 bases). Trimming took 0 bases from V and 6 from J, leaving 8 bases between them. The CDR3 has 13 amino acids. Looked up from germline, CDR1 is LGHNA and CDR2 is YSLEER.

V usage is TRBV27 and J usage is TRBJ2-1; the D gene is possibly TRBD2 (6 bases). This CDR3 comprises 14 residues. The V end lost 5 bases, the J end lost 6 bases, and 14 bases lay between the germline ends. CDR1 is MNHEY, CDR2 SMNVEV, per germline (reference sequence). The CDR3 nucleotides are TGTGCCAGCAGTCCCTCGGGAGTCCGCAATGAGCAGTTCTTC. Protein sequence: CASSPSGVRNEQFF.

The CDR3 DNA reads TGTGCCATCAGTTGGACAGGGGATAGCACAGATACGCAGTATTTT. Its protein product is CAISWTGDSTDTQYF. The gene calls are TRBV10-3 and TRBJ2-3; 9 bases agree with TRBD1. Germline lookup yields CDR1 ENHRY and CDR2 SYGVKD. V was clipped by 5 bases and J by 0 bases; unmatched bases: 3. The CDR3 loop spans 15 amino acids.

J is TRBJ1-4 and V is TRBV18; TRBD1 matches 9 bases. V gave up 3 bases and J gave up 8 bases; unmatched junction bases: 10. This CDR3 is 16 amino acids long. From germline, CDR1 is KGHSH and CDR2 LQKENI. The CDR3 protein is CASSPQRQGVEEKLFF. The CDR3 DNA follows: TGTGCCAGCTCACCGCAGCGACAGGGGGTTGAAGAAAAACTGTTTTTT.

This clone was seen a few times. J is TRBJ1-1 and V is TRBV11-1; a weak D match, TRBD1 (6 bases). CDR1 and CDR2 (germline): SGHAT, FQDESV (reference sequence). The V end was cut by 1 base, the J end by 1 base, with 10 bases between. The CDR3 length is 15 residues. The DNA of the CDR3 is TGTGCCAGCAGCTTAGGGGACACCCGGAACACTGAAGCTTTCTTT. This sequence encodes CASSLGDTRNTEAFF.

The J gene is TRBJ2-3, the V gene TRBV24-1; no clear D. There are 15 residues in the CDR3. Germline lookup yields CDR1 KGHDR and CDR2 SFDVKD. Trimming removed 0 bases from V and 5 bases from J, with 11 bases in between. CDR3 nucleotide sequence: TGTGCCACCAGTGATTTGAAGCAGGCAGAAGATACGCAGTATTTT. Its translation: CATSDLKQAEDTQYF.

This chain links TRBV5-8 with TRBJ2-3, with D maybe TRBD2 (5 bases). The CDR3 spans 14 residues. V lost 4 bases and J lost 4, with 13 bases in between. From germline, CDR1 is SGHTS and CDR2 YDEGEE. This chain's CDR3 is CASSAPRGSDTQYF. The CDR3 coding sequence is TGTGCCAGCAGCGCCCCCCGGGGTTCAGATACGCAGTATTTT.

The chain employs TRBV2 and TRBJ2-7; 11 bases line up with TRBD1. The CDR3 is 16 amino acids. The ends lost 5 bases at V and 1 base at J; junction bases unmatched: 7. Germline CDR1 SNHLY, CDR2 FYNNEI. This CDR3 is CASSPRDRGGSYEQYF. The CDR3 coding sequence is TGTGCCAGCAGTCCCCGGGACAGGGGGGGATCCTACGAGCAGTACTTC.

The chain uses TRBV7-6 and TRBJ1-6; no definite D call. CDR3 length: 15 amino acids. Germline loops: CDR1 SGHVS, CDR2 FNYEAQ. V was pared by 2 bases and J by 8 bases, with 13 bases between. This CDR3 is CASSLLAVGDSPLHF. DNA of the CDR3: TGTGCCAGCAGCTTATTGGCAGTCGGTGATTCACCCCTCCACTTT.

The chain has TRBV13 and TRBJ2-7; D call uncertain. V was clipped by 8 bases and J by 5 bases, with 10 bases between them. The CDR3 is 11 residues long. Germline V gene data show CDR1 as PRHDT and CDR2 as FYEKMQ (reference sequence). CDR3 region: CASGLLNEQYF. In DNA, the CDR3 is TGTGCCAGCGGCCTCCTCAACGAGCAGTACTTC. The variable domain in full, completed from reference TRBV13 and TRBJ2-7, reads AAGVIQSPRHLIKEKRETATLKCYPIPRHDTVYWYQQGPGQDPQFLISFYEKMQSDKGSIPDRFSAQQFSDYHSELNMSSLELGDSALYFCASGLLNEQYFGPGTRLTVT.

V usage is TRBV9 and J usage is TRBJ2-2; D could derive from TRBD1 or TRBD2 (6 bases each). The V gene lost 4 bases and the J gene lost 6 bases, with 13 bases spanning the gap. CDR1 and CDR2 from the germline V gene are SGDLS and YYNGEE. The CDR3 length is 14 residues. The CDR3, as DNA: TGTGCCAGCAGCCCGCGCCGGGGGCCCGGGGAGCTGTTTTTT. Amino acid sequence: CASSPRRGPGELFF.

The chain has TRBV20-1 and TRBJ2-7; 7 nucleotides agree with TRBD2. The CDR3 runs 13 residues. V was clipped by 3 bases and J by 5 bases; unmatched bases: 7. Germline V gives CDR1 DFQATT, CDR2 SNEGSKA (reference sequence). CDR3 coding DNA: TGCAGTGCTAGTAGCGGGTCCTTTGACGAGCAGTACTTC. It encodes CSASSGSFDEQYF.

The CDR3 sequence is CASVPGQGGESYTF. The CDR3 region has the DNA TGTGCCAGTGTACCGGGACAGGGGGGCGAAAGCTACACCTTC. This rearrangement joins TRBV28 to TRBJ1-2; 11 bases line up with TRBD1. This CDR3 region has 14 residues. J was trimmed by 9 bases and V by 9 bases; bases with no gene match: 12. The V gene's germline CDR1 is MDHEN and CDR2 SYDVKM.

The J gene is TRBJ1-4, the V gene TRBV25-1; D is possibly TRBD1 (5 bases). Germline CDR1 is MGHDK and CDR2 is SYGVNS. This CDR3 comprises 14 residues. The V end was cut by 3 bases, the J end by 8 bases, with 13 bases between. CDR3 residues: CASSEWGSYEKLFF. The CDR3, as DNA: TGTGCCAGCAGTGAGTGGGGGAGTTACGAAAAACTGTTTTTT.

This clone was seen a few times. This rearrangement joins TRBV7-2 to TRBJ2-7, with 7 bases matching TRBD1. The CDR3 length is 13 residues. V trimming: 1 base; J trimming: 3 bases; junction bases outside the gene matches: 0. Germline-derived CDR1 and CDR2 are SGHTA and FQGNSA. As DNA, the CDR3 is TGTGCCAGCAGCTTAGGGACAGGCTACGAGCAGTACTTC. Residues: CASSLGTGYEQYF.

This rearrangement joins TRBV12-3 or TRBV12-4 to TRBJ2-3; D remains ambiguous. CDR3 length: 12 residues. Trimming took off 5 bases at V and 0 bases at J, with 3 bases between the two ends. CDR3 sequence reads: CASSQSTDTQYF. The DNA of the CDR3 is TGTGCCAGCAGTCAGAGCACAGATACGCAGTATTTT.